The entry below gives a single T cell receptor beta chain sequence along with its context. This specimen comes from a study of blood T cell repertoires in COVID-19. Assay used: immunoSEQ multiplex PCR; TCRdb lists only in-frame clones, some missing. This table holds about 130,000 clones, more than 70% found once. Germline loops: CDR1 SNHLY, CDR2 FYNNEI. The V gene end was trimmed by 6 bases and the J gene end by 2 bases; junction bases not matched to a gene: 15. There are 17 residues in the CDR3. Sequenced input: peripheral blood. The chain is built from TRBV2 and TRBJ1-1; 7 bases line up with TRBD1. The source is a woman aged 55-69 years with acute or convalescent COVID-19. The CDR3 DNA sequence: TGTGCCAGCAGGACAGGGTTGCTTGTGATTGGAAACACTGAAGCTTTCTTT. Its translation is CASRTGLLVIGNTEAFF.